This T cell receptor beta chain was sequenced in a study of blood T cell repertoires in COVID-19 (dated by TCRdb to about 2020). A note on the overall study: Collaborator samples came from the United States, Italy and Spain and covered acute and convalescent phases of COVID-19. The samples were drawn from the first 160 participants of the ongoing ImmuneRACE study and from 1,200 or so subjects provided by 6 global collaborators. Nearly every sample came with metadata listing a de-identified subject ID, COVID-19 status, age in years and sex. The material from the prospective study consisted of cDNA or gDNA derived from T cells, B-cell-depleted T cells, or PBMCs. Where HLA class I and class II types were available, the types were taken from metadata supplied by the sample provider, not from assay-based typing. The repertoires were released in a freely available public database intended as a resource for research on the immune response to SARS-CoV-2. The dataset comprised deeply sampled blood TCRbeta repertoires from subjects exposed to, actively infected with, or recovered from COVID-19. Study-level results and caveats: Clinical and demographic metadata were provided uncurated, with the amount varying by source and participant.

Collaborating institutions collected whole blood in K2EDTA tubes following their own protocols. For TCRbeta analysis, collaborators shipped samples in one of three forms: frozen whole blood, isolated PBMCs, or DNA extracted from either of those sample types. CDR1 MNHNY and CDR2 SVGAGI were looked up in the germline V gene (reference sequence). V gives up 6 bases and J gives up 2 bases, and the segment between their germline ends measures 16 bases. Counted from cysteine to phenylalanine, this CDR3 has 16 amino acids. Only CDR3 DNA is held: 48 bases, read in frame from base 1. TCRbeta CDR3 regions were amplified from genomic DNA using the immunoSEQ Assay, a bias-controlled multiplex PCR. The source study handled its data this way. Within the assay, amplification of reference gene primers was used to estimate how many nucleated cells each sample contained. Sequence reads were collapsed and filtered to measure the absolute abundance of every unique TCRbeta CDR3 rearrangement. Productive Simpson clonality was computed per sample as the square root of Simpson's diversity index over productive rearrangements. This is the immuneACCESS table as TCRdb keeps it, with only in-frame sequences that have V and J called. A part of the clones is gone; compared with another copy, unresolved V genes explain less than half, and the rest is unexplained. V and J calls plus clone size are reproduced from that table; the DNA served to infer D and trimming. The sample table contains approximately 90,000 clones; only one count was recorded for about 82% of them. Around 3.3% of the sample belongs to the ten largest clones.

Comment on this clone: Its antigen remains undetermined. Base-call qualities are not available, and no considerably larger clone is one nucleotide away.

Sequencing was done on a sample of peripheral blood. This sequence uses TRBV6-6 and TRBJ2-2; TRBD1 is a weak D gene call, 5 bases matching. The TCR originated in a man aged 50 to 59 with acute or convalescent COVID-19. The CDR3: CASSSLDRANTGELFF. The bases read TGTGCCAGCAGCTCGCTCGACAGAGCCAACACCGGGGAGCTGTTTTTT.